This entry lists 27 T cell receptor beta chains sequenced from one sample in a study of somatic mutations in cytotoxic T cells in rheumatoid arthritis. This table comes from immunoSEQ multiplex PCR, and its TCRdb copy is limited to in-frame clones, with some not included. The table has some 30,000 clones, around 87% seen once. The sequencing input was CD8+ T cells sorted from blood. Receptors were obtained from an adult with rheumatoid arthritis.

This sequence joins TRBV6-1 and TRBJ2-4, with D hard to call. The ends were cut back, 6 bases at V and 0 bases at J, with 12 bases in the middle. The CDR3 is 15 amino acids. CDR1 MNHNS and CDR2 SASEGT come from the germline V gene. The CDR3 bases are TGTGCCAGCAGATCACTGGGTGTAGCCAAAAACATTCAGTACTTC. Residues: CASRSLGVAKNIQYF.

The genes are TRBV27 and TRBJ2-3; no reliable D call. This CDR3 is built from 12 residues. With 5 bases removed from V and 5 bases from J, the gap between germline ends came to 8 bases. Germline values: CDR1 MNHEY, CDR2 SMNVEV (reference sequence). The CDR3 DNA reads as TGTGCCAGCAGTCCCACCCTAGATACGCAGTATTTT. It yields the protein CASSPTLDTQYF.

This clone was seen more than once but under ten times. The V and J genes are TRBV11-2 and TRBJ2-7; no clear D. CDR1 is SGHAT and CDR2 is FQNNGV in the germline V gene. Trimming pared 5 bases from V and 3 bases from J, leaving 5 bases between. The CDR3 is 11 amino acids. CDR3 in DNA: TGTGCCAGCAGCCCTAGCTACGAGCAGTACTTC. This translates into CASSPSYEQYF.

The chain joins TRBV5-1 to TRBJ2-7, with D perhaps matching TRBD2 (6 bases). Trimming took off 2 bases at V and 3 bases at J, with 15 bases between the two ends. Germline V gives CDR1 SGHRS, CDR2 YFSETQ. The CDR3 loop spans 15 amino acids. CDR3 in DNA: TGCGCCAGCAGCTTACTGTCGGGAGTTCGCTACGAGCAGTACTTC. Protein product: CASSLLSGVRYEQYF.

The chain is built from TRBV30 and TRBJ1-2, with D unresolved. The CDR3 is 13 amino acids. From germline, CDR1 is GTSNPN and CDR2 SVGIG (reference sequence). With 7 bases removed from V and 8 bases from J, the gap between germline ends came to 20 bases. The CDR3 nucleotides are TGTGCCTTTTGGGGAAGCCCCGGTGAAGGCTACACCTTC. Translating gives CAFWGSPGEGYTF.

V usage is TRBV5-1 and J usage is TRBJ2-7; D gene uncertain. Germline V gene sequence: CDR1 SGHRS, CDR2 YFSETQ. CDR3 length: 17 residues. The V and J ends lost 2 bases and 6 bases respectively, with 24 bases between them. The CDR3 loop reads CASSFNPGLTYLGEQYF. The CDR3 DNA follows: TGCGCCAGCAGCTTTAATCCAGGCTTAACCTACCTAGGCGAGCAGTACTTC.

The chain joins TRBV5-6 to TRBJ1-5; D unresolved. Trimming stripped 1 base from V and 4 bases from J, with 12 bases between. CDR3 length: 15 residues. Germline assignment: CDR1 SGHDT and CDR2 YYEEEE. CDR3: CASSLNGLGNQPQHF. CDR3 nucleotide sequence: TGTGCCAGCAGCTTGAACGGCCTCGGAAATCAGCCCCAGCATTTT.

The rearrangement uses TRBV29-1 and TRBJ2-7, with 7 bases fitting TRBD1. Per germline, CDR1 SQVTM and CDR2 ANQGSEA. The length of the CDR3 is 16 residues. J gave up 3 bases and V 4 bases, and 15 bases lay outside the gene matches. The CDR3 sequence is CSVGAAPGTENYEQYF. Here the CDR3 DNA reads TGCAGCGTTGGGGCCGCCCCCGGGACAGAGAACTACGAGCAGTACTTC.

J is TRBJ2-1 and V is TRBV15; the D gene is possibly TRBD1 (6 bases). CDR3 length: 16 amino acids. The germline V gene encodes CDR1 LNHNV and CDR2 YYDKDF (reference sequence). The V end was cut by 1 base, the J end by 4 bases, with 14 bases between. As DNA, the CDR3 is TGTGCCACCAGCAGAGTGGCAGGGGCCCCTTACAATGAGCAGTTCTTC. This gives the protein CATSRVAGAPYNEQFF.

The chain joins TRBV7-9 to TRBJ2-3; no clear D gene. The CDR3 consists of 12 residues. Germline values: CDR1 SEHNR, CDR2 FQNEAQ (reference sequence). Trimming cost V 5 bases and J 4 bases, with 7 bases left between them. The CDR3 nucleotides read TGTGCCAGCAGCGGTTGGGCAGATACGCAGTATTTT. It translates to CASSGWADTQYF.

This clone was seen a handful of times. In nucleotides, the CDR3 is TGTGCCAGCAGCTTAGGGAGGCTCGAGCAGTACTTC. Its protein product is CASSLGRLEQYF. The chain combines TRBV7-2 with TRBJ2-7, with D maybe TRBD2 (5 bases). Germline lookup yields CDR1 SGHTA and CDR2 FQGNSA. V gave up 1 base and J gave up 6 bases, with 7 bases separating them. This CDR3 has 12 residues.

The V and J genes are TRBV9 and TRBJ1-4; TRBD1 is a possible D gene (5 bases). V was cut by 3 bases and J by 3 bases, with 9 bases left in between. The germline gives CDR1 SGDLS, CDR2 YYNGEE. The CDR3 runs to 14 residues. CDR3 protein: CASSEGISNEKLFF. In DNA, the CDR3 is TGTGCCAGCAGCGAGGGGATTTCTAATGAAAAACTGTTTTTT.

The chain has TRBV7-9 and TRBJ2-5; tentatively, D is TRBD1 (6 bases). Deletions cut 5 bases from V and 3 bases from J, with 13 bases between. Germline V gene lookup returns CDR1 SEHNR and CDR2 FQNEAQ (reference sequence). The CDR3 loop spans 14 amino acids. The CDR3 spells CASSPAPGEETQYF. CDR3 sequence (DNA): TGTGCCAGCAGCCCAGCCCCAGGGGAAGAGACCCAGTACTTC.

The chain recombines TRBV7-9 with TRBJ1-5; no firm D call. V dropped 3 bases and J dropped 0 bases, with 3 bases sitting between them. Germline assignment: CDR1 SEHNR and CDR2 FQNEAQ (reference sequence). CDR3 length: 13 amino acids. The CDR3 DNA follows: TGTGCCAGCAGCTTTAATAGCAATCAGCCCCAGCATTTT. The encoded protein is CASSFNSNQPQHF.

This chain connects TRBV27 to TRBJ2-5; D perhaps matches TRBD2 (6 bases). The J call may be mistaken, given a closer DNA end match to TRBJ2-7. The CDR3 spans 15 residues. CDR1 and CDR2 from the germline V gene are MNHEY and SMNVEV (reference sequence). CDR3 bases: TGTGCCAGCAGTTTATCGTTCCCCGGGAGCTACGAGCAGTACTTC. This sequence encodes CASSLSFPGSYEQYF.

This clone has just one count. The V gene is TRBV2, the J gene TRBJ2-1; D gene unclear. Germline V gives CDR1 SNHLY, CDR2 FYNNEI. The CDR3 consists of 13 residues. V lost 8 bases and J lost 4, with 12 bases in between. DNA of the CDR3: TGTGCCAGCGAGGAATCTGCTTACAATGAGCAGTTCTTC. This gives the protein CASEESAYNEQFF. Full variable domain (outside the CDR3, taken from reference TRBV2 and TRBJ2-1): EPEVTQTPSHQVTQMGQEVILRCVPISNHLYFYWYRQILGQKVEFLVSFYNNEISEKSEIFDDQFSVERPDGSNFTLKIRSTKLEDSAMYFCASEESAYNEQFFGPGTRLTVL.

This clone was detected a few times. The genes are TRBV4-1 and TRBJ2-7; possibly TRBD1 for D (6 bases). V was cut by 4 bases and J by 2 bases, with 18 bases left in between. The germline gives CDR1 MGHRA, CDR2 YSYEKL. There are 16 residues in the CDR3. CDR3: CASSPLSRDTPYEQYF. The DNA of the CDR3 is TGCGCCAGCAGCCCGTTAAGTAGGGACACCCCCTACGAGCAGTACTTC.

The gene calls are TRBV7-9 and TRBJ2-5; 11 nucleotides agree with TRBD2. Trimming at V came to 4 bases and at J to 2 bases, leaving 9 bases not matched to a gene. CDR3 length: 17 residues. Per germline, CDR1 SEHNR and CDR2 FQNEAQ (reference sequence). The DNA of the CDR3 is TGTGCCAGCAGCTCTTACGGACTAGCGGGTGATCAAGAGACCCAGTACTTC. Residues: CASSSYGLAGDQETQYF.

The CDR3 region has the DNA TGCAGCGTTGTGGGAGGTGGCGGCCCCTACGAGCAGTACTTC. Protein product: CSVVGGGGPYEQYF. The chain combines TRBV29-1 with TRBJ2-7; tentative D call: TRBD2 (6 bases). Trimming took off 4 bases at V and 2 bases at J, with 15 bases between the two ends. This CDR3 is 14 amino acids long. Germline V gene sequence: CDR1 SQVTM, CDR2 ANQGSEA.

The genes are TRBV7-9 and TRBJ2-7; 10 positions match TRBD1. J gave up 5 bases and V 5 bases, and 9 bases lay outside the gene matches. The CDR3 has 15 residues. CDR1 is SEHNR, CDR2 FQNEAQ, per germline (reference sequence). The CDR3 nucleotides read TGTGCCAGCAGCCGCCTCCGGGACAGGGGCGACGAGCAGTACTTC. Its protein product is CASSRLRDRGDEQYF.

This chain connects TRBV7-2 to TRBJ2-1, with D hard to call. The CDR3 has 15 residues. Germline CDR1 is SGHTA and CDR2 is FQGNSA. The V end was cut by 5 bases, the J end by 0 bases, with 11 bases between. This CDR3 reads CASSPPAVSYNEQFF. The CDR3 coding sequence is TGTGCCAGCAGCCCCCCGGCGGTCTCCTACAATGAGCAGTTCTTC.

The V gene is TRBV19, the J gene TRBJ2-7; TRBD1 matches 7 bases. Germline CDR1 and CDR2: LNHDA and SQIVND (reference sequence). The CDR3 has 16 amino acids. After removal of 5 bases from V and 4 bases from J, the junction contained 14 bases not matched to a gene. CDR3 sequence reads: CASSYRYGTEYYEQYF. Written as DNA, the CDR3 is TGTGCCAGTAGTTATCGCTACGGGACAGAGTATTACGAGCAGTACTTC. Combining the CDR3 with reference TRBV19 and TRBJ2-7 gives the whole variable domain DGGITQSPKYLFRKEGQNVTLSCEQNLNHDAMYWYRQDPGQGLRLIYYSQIVNDFQKGDIAEGYSVSREKKESFPLTVTSAQKNPTAFYLCASSYRYGTEYYEQYFGPGTRLTVT.

This chain joins TRBV9 and TRBJ1-5, with D maybe TRBD1 (6 bases). V lost 0 bases and J lost 6, with 13 bases in between. Per germline, CDR1 SGDLS and CDR2 YYNGEE. This CDR3 contains 15 residues. The CDR3 sequence is CASSVGSGALQPQHF. CDR3 nucleotides: TGTGCCAGCAGCGTAGGGTCGGGGGCGCTTCAGCCCCAGCATTTT.

CDR3 loop: CASTPWGSANEKLFF. CDR3 in DNA: TGTGCCAGTACCCCGTGGGGGTCGGCTAATGAAAAACTGTTTTTT. The chain has TRBV19 and TRBJ1-4, with D possibly being TRBD1 (5 bases). The CDR3 is made up of 15 amino acids. Trimming shortened V by 7 bases and J by 3 bases, and 15 bases separated the two germline ends. Germline-derived CDR1 and CDR2 are LNHDA and SQIVND (reference sequence).

The chain recombines TRBV28 with TRBJ2-1; weak D call: TRBD2 (6 bases). Trimming removed 8 bases at V and 1 base at J, with 12 bases between. Germline CDR1 MDHEN, CDR2 SYDVKM. This CDR3 is 14 amino acids long. CDR3 loop: CASGWGESYNEQFF. The CDR3, as DNA: TGTGCCAGCGGTTGGGGGGAATCCTACAATGAGCAGTTCTTC.

The genes are TRBV11-2 and TRBJ1-1; perhaps TRBD1 as D (6 bases). This CDR3 has 14 residues. The ends were cut back, 5 bases at V and 7 bases at J, with 17 bases in the middle. Germline CDR1 reads SGHAT; CDR2 reads FQNNGV. CDR3 bases: TGTGCCAGCAGCCAATGGAGGGGGTTGGGTGAAGCTTTCTTT. This translates into CASSQWRGLGEAFF.

The gene calls are TRBV5-8 and TRBJ1-1, with a possible D match to TRBD1 (5 bases). Deletions cut 4 bases from V and 6 bases from J, with 22 bases between. Germline V gene lookup returns CDR1 SGHTS and CDR2 YDEGEE. This CDR3 has 16 amino acids. CDR3 coding DNA: TGTGCCAGCAGCGACAACCGAGTTCACGGAGGGGCTGAAGCTTTCTTT. This encodes CASSDNRVHGGAEAFF.